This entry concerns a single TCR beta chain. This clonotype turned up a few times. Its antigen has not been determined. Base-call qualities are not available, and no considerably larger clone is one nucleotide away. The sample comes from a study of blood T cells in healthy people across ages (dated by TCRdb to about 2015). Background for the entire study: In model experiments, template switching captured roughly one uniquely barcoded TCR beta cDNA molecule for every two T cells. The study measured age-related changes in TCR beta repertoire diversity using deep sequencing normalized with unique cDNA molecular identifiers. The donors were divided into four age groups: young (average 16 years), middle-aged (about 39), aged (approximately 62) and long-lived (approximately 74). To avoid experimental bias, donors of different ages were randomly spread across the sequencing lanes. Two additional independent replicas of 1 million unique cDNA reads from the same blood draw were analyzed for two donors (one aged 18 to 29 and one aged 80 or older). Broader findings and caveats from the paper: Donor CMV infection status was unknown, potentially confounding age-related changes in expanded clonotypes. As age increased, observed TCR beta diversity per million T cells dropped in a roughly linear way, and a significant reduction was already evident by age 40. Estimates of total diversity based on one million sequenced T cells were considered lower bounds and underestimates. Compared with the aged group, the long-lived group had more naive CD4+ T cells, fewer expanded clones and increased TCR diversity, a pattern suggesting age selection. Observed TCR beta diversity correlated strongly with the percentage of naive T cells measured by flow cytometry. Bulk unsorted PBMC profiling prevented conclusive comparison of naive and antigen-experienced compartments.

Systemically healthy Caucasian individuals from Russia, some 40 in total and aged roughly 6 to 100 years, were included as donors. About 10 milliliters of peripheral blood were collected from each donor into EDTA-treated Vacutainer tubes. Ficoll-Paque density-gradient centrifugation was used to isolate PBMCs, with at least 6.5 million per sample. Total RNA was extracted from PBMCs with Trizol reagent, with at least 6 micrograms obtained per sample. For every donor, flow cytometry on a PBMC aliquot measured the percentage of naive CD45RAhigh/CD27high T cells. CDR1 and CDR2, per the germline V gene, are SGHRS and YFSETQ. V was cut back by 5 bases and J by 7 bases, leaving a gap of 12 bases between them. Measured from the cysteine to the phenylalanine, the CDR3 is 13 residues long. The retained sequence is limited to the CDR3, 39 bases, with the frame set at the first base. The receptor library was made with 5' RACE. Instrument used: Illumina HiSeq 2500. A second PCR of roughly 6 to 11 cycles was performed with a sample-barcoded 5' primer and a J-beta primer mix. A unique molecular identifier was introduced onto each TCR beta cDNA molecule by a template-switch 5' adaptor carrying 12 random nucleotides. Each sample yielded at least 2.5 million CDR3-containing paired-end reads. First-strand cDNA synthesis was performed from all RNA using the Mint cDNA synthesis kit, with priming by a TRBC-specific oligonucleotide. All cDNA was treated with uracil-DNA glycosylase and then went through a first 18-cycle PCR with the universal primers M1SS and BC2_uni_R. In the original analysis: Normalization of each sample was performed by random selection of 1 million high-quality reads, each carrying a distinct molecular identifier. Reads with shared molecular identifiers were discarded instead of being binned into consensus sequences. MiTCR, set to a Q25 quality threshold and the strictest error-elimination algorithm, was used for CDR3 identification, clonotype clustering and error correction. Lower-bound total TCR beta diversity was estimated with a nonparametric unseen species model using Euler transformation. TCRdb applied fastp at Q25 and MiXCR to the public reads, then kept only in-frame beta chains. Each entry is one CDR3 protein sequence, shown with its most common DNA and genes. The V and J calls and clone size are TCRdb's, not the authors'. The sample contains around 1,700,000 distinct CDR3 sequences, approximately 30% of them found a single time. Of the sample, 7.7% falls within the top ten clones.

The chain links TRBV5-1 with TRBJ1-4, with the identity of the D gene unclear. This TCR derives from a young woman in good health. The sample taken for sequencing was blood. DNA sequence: TGCGCCAGCAGGCGTCTCCCCAGTGAAAAACTGTTTTTT. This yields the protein CASRRLPSEKLFF. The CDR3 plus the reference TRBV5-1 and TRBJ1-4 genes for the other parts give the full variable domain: KAGVTQTPRYLIKTRGQQVTLSCSPISGHRSVSWYQQTPGQGLQFLFEYFSETQRNKGNFPGRFSGRQFSNSRSEMNVSTLELGDSALYLCASRRLPSEKLFFGSGTQLSVL.